This TCR beta chain was captured in a study of CD8+ T cells in alopecia areata. The study, taken as a whole, reports: Affected lesional scalp, above all in alopecia totalis/universalis, was more clonal than normal scalp.

About this clone itself: As yet, its antigen is unknown.

Reverse transcription of extracted RNA yielded cDNA, which provided the sequencing template. Repertoires were generated with immunoSEQ multiplex PCR, while TCRdb's copy carries only in-frame clones and drops some. The sample shows fewer than 200,000 clones, roughly 50% of them seen only once. The treatment was: oral pan-JAK inhibitor, 5-10 mg twice daily. Peripheral blood and lesional scalp punch biopsies came from alopecia areata patients. V trimming: 8 bases; J trimming: 4 bases; junction bases outside the gene matches: 10. Germline-derived CDR1 and CDR2 are SNHLY and FYNNEI. The CDR3 sequence is 15 residues long.

The sequencing here drew on CD8+ T cells sorted from blood, taken at week 24, from a patient treated with tofacitinib. This TCR was recovered from a human donor with alopecia areata. This chain links TRBV2 with TRBJ1-4, with TRBD1 matching over 7 bases. The CDR3: CASFNTGTVNEKLFF. The CDR3 bases are TGTGCCAGCTTTAACACCGGGACAGTTAATGAAAAACTGTTTTTT.